Listed below are T cell receptor beta chains from one sample, sequenced in a study of neurological immune-mediated disorders. TCRdb analysed the 5' RACE reads with MiXCR anew, one entry per CDR3 protein. The sample has 65,000 to 95,000 distinct CDR3 sequences, 4% to 6% seen once; the top ten hold roughly 2.4%. Input material: PBMCs. These receptors were collected from a woman younger than 45 with multiple sclerosis. Each CDR3 is given with its conserved first and last residue. Each record gives: CDR3 protein, CDR3 DNA, J gene, D gene, V gene, clone size. A D gene is named only where the DNA matches it firmly. Rows may omit the clone size; those that give it use once, few, many or a size class.

CDR3: CASSLNRGHGYTF
DNA: TGTGCCAGCAGTTTAAACAGGGGGCATGGCTACACCTTC
J: TRBJ1-2
D: TRBD1
V: TRBV6-5
size: many

CDR3: CASSLVMRRGSYNEQFF
DNA: TGCGCCAGCAGCTTGGTTATGAGGCGGGGGTCCTACAATGAGCAGTTCTTC
J: TRBJ2-1
D: TRBD2
V: TRBV5-1
size: many

CDR3: CASSLWGEQEQYF
DNA: TGTGCCAGCAGCTTGTGGGGGGAGCAGGAGCAGTACTTC
J: TRBJ2-7
D: -
V: TRBV5-5
size: few

CDR3: CASSFDLGGEKLFF
DNA: TGTGCCAGCAGTTTTGATCTGGGTGGTGAAAAACTGTTTTTT
J: TRBJ1-4
D: -
V: TRBV12-3/TRBV12-4
size: many

CDR3: CASRRQGGTEAFF
DNA: TGTGCCAGCAGACGACAGGGGGGTACTGAAGCTTTCTTT
J: TRBJ1-1
D: TRBD1
V: TRBV6-2/TRBV6-3
size: many

CDR3: CASRIEGSTDTQYF
DNA: TGTGCCAGCAGGATCGAGGGGAGCACAGATACGCAGTATTTT
J: TRBJ2-3
D: -
V: TRBV28
size: many

CDR3: CASSPLYNSPLHF
DNA: TGTGCCAGCAGTCCCCTATATAATTCACCCCTCCACTTT
J: TRBJ1-6
D: -
V: TRBV28
size: few

CDR3: CASSPGGESNLFF
DNA: TGTGCCAGCAGTCCCGGGGGGGAGTCAAATCTGTTCTTC
J: TRBJ2-1
D: TRBD2
V: TRBV6-6
size: many

CDR3: CSARDQGRNYGYTF
DNA: TGCAGTGCTAGAGATCAGGGTAGGAACTATGGCTACACCTTC
J: TRBJ1-2
D: -
V: TRBV20-1
size: many

CDR3: CSAEGTGSGYEQYF
DNA: TGCAGTGCCGAAGGGACAGGGTCCGGCTACGAGCAGTACTTC
J: TRBJ2-7
D: TRBD1
V: TRBV20-1
size: many

CDR3: CASSQDHWSGADLSF
DNA: TGTGCCAGCAGCCAAGATCATTGGTCGGGGGCGGACTTGTCCTTC
J: TRBJ1-2
D: -
V: TRBV14
size: many

CDR3: CAISPRRELVVAEQFF
DNA: TGTGCCATCAGCCCCCGGCGCGAACTAGTCGTGGCTGAGCAGTTCTTC
J: TRBJ2-1
D: -
V: TRBV10-3
size: many

CDR3: CASSPSGTSYATNEKLFF
DNA: TGCGCCAGCAGCCCTTCCGGGACCTCATATGCAACTAATGAAAAACTGTTTTTT
J: TRBJ1-4
D: -
V: TRBV5-1
size: many

CDR3: CASSLRQGANEQFF
DNA: TGTGCCAGCAGTTTGCGTCAGGGGGCGAATGAGCAGTTCTTC
J: TRBJ2-1
D: TRBD1
V: TRBV12-3/TRBV12-4
size: many

CDR3: CSARSTLLPRADTQYF
DNA: TGCAGTGCTAGATCCACCCTTCTTCCCCGGGCCGATACGCAGTATTTT
J: TRBJ2-3
D: -
V: TRBV20-1
size: -

CDR3: CSVAQASTDTQYF
DNA: TGCAGTGTCGCGCAGGCAAGCACAGATACGCAGTATTTT
J: TRBJ2-3
D: -
V: TRBV20-1
size: many

CDR3: CATSDHRTGDQPQHF
DNA: TGTGCCACCAGTGACCACCGGACAGGGGATCAGCCCCAGCATTTT
J: TRBJ1-5
D: TRBD1
V: TRBV24-1
size: many

CDR3: CASSLTGGGQETQYF
DNA: TGTGCCAGCAGTTTAACGGGGGGGGGTCAAGAGACCCAGTACTTC
J: TRBJ2-5
D: TRBD2
V: TRBV12-3/TRBV12-4
size: many

CDR3: CASSSRTSGGGTQYF
DNA: TGTGCCAGCAGCTCCAGGACTAGCGGGGGTGGGACCCAGTACTTC
J: TRBJ2-5
D: TRBD2
V: TRBV5-5
size: many

CDR3: CASSDRVNEKLFF
DNA: TGCGCCAGCAGTGACAGGGTTAATGAAAAACTGTTTTTT
J: TRBJ1-4
D: -
V: TRBV10-2
size: many

CDR3: CSARVARGDYGYTF
DNA: TGCAGTGCTAGAGTGGCGCGAGGGGACTATGGCTACACCTTC
J: TRBJ1-2
D: -
V: TRBV20-1
size: many

CDR3: CASSLSGMSINYGYTF
DNA: TGTGCCAGCAGCTTATCTGGGATGTCCATTAACTATGGCTACACCTTC
J: TRBJ1-2
D: -
V: TRBV5-5
size: many

CDR3: CSAQPTSGGFSTDTQYF
DNA: TGCAGTGCTCAGCCGACTAGCGGGGGGTTTAGCACAGATACGCAGTATTTT
J: TRBJ2-3
D: TRBD2
V: TRBV20-1
size: many

CDR3: CAISEGTGQSDTQYF
DNA: TGTGCCATCAGTGAGGGGACAGGGCAGTCAGATACGCAGTATTTT
J: TRBJ2-3
D: TRBD1
V: TRBV10-3
size: -

CDR3: CSANGGQETQYF
DNA: TGCAGTGCTAATGGTGGGCAAGAGACCCAGTACTTC
J: TRBJ2-5
D: -
V: TRBV20-1
size: many

CDR3: CASSQGVGAAVYEQYF
DNA: TGTGCCAGCAGCCAAGGAGTTGGAGCGGCCGTATACGAGCAGTACTTC
J: TRBJ2-7
D: -
V: TRBV4-2
size: many

CDR3: CASSIQETQYF
DNA: TGTGCCAGCAGCATCCAAGAGACCCAGTACTTC
J: TRBJ2-5
D: -
V: TRBV12-3/TRBV12-4
size: many

CDR3: CSARGARKGTDTQYF
DNA: TGCAGTGCTAGGGGAGCGCGGAAGGGCACAGATACGCAGTATTTT
J: TRBJ2-3
D: -
V: TRBV20-1
size: many

CDR3: CASSKEGYGNTIYF
DNA: TGTGCCAGCAGCAAGGAAGGGTATGGAAACACCATATATTTT
J: TRBJ1-3
D: -
V: TRBV6-2/TRBV6-3
size: many

CDR3: CASSALGQGYTEAFF
DNA: TGCGCCAGCAGCGCCCTAGGCCAGGGCTACACTGAAGCTTTCTTT
J: TRBJ1-1
D: -
V: TRBV5-1
size: many

CDR3: CAPNAGGGEQYF
DNA: TGTGCCCCTAACGCCGGGGGAGGCGAGCAGTACTTC
J: TRBJ2-7
D: -
V: TRBV12-3/TRBV12-4
size: many

CDR3: CASSPLLNNRDRAKFF
DNA: TGTGCCAGCAGCCCGCTACTCAATAACCGGGACCGCGCCAAGTTCTTC
J: TRBJ2-1
D: -
V: TRBV7-8
size: many

CDR3: CASTPQGLAGGYEQYF
DNA: TGTGCCAGCACCCCTCAGGGACTAGCGGGGGGATACGAGCAGTACTTC
J: TRBJ2-7
D: TRBD2
V: TRBV28
size: -

CDR3: CASRSWDEQFF
DNA: TGTGCCAGCAGATCATGGGATGAGCAGTTCTTC
J: TRBJ2-1
D: -
V: TRBV7-9
size: many

CDR3: CASSLARWQETQYF
DNA: TGCGCCAGCAGCTTGGCCCGGTGGCAAGAGACCCAGTACTTC
J: TRBJ2-5
D: -
V: TRBV5-1
size: many

CDR3: CASSFGTSISGANVLTF
DNA: TGTGCCAGCAGTTTTGGCACTAGCATCTCTGGGGCCAACGTCCTGACTTTC
J: TRBJ2-6
D: -
V: TRBV28
size: many

CDR3: CSASSGQGVLDTQYF
DNA: TGCAGTGCTAGCTCCGGACAGGGGGTTTTAGATACGCAGTATTTT
J: TRBJ2-3
D: TRBD1
V: TRBV20-1
size: many

CDR3: CASSAVGRVSGEISGEQYF
DNA: TGTGCCAGCAGCGCCGTGGGGCGGGTGTCAGGGGAGATCTCCGGCGAGCAGTACTTC
J: TRBJ2-7
D: -
V: TRBV5-6
size: many

CDR3: CATRTERTNTEAFF
DNA: TGTGCCACCCGGACAGAACGGACGAACACTGAAGCTTTCTTT
J: TRBJ1-1
D: -
V: TRBV19
size: -

CDR3: CASSSPPGRVADTQYF
DNA: TGTGCCAGCAGCTCTCCCCCGGGACGCGTTGCAGATACGCAGTATTTT
J: TRBJ2-3
D: -
V: TRBV5-5
size: -

CDR3: CASRGTSVGGEQFF
DNA: TGCGCCAGCAGGGGGACTAGCGTCGGCGGTGAGCAGTTCTTC
J: TRBJ2-1
D: TRBD2
V: TRBV5-1
size: many

CDR3: CASSLGTGGRNEQFF
DNA: TGCGCCAGCAGCTTGGGGACAGGGGGCAGGAATGAGCAGTTCTTC
J: TRBJ2-1
D: TRBD1
V: TRBV5-1
size: many

CDR3: CASSLVGGGSNQPQHF
DNA: TGTGCCAGCAGCTTAGTTGGAGGTGGAAGCAATCAGCCCCAGCATTTT
J: TRBJ1-5
D: -
V: TRBV7-2
size: many

CDR3: CSARDQRGGEKLFF
DNA: TGCAGTGCTAGAGATCAAAGGGGGGGTGAAAAACTGTTTTTT
J: TRBJ1-4
D: -
V: TRBV20-1
size: many

CDR3: CASSRQGAGETQYF
DNA: TGTGCCAGCAGCCGGCAGGGGGCCGGAGAGACCCAGTACTTC
J: TRBJ2-5
D: TRBD1
V: TRBV7-7
size: -

CDR3: CASSLVGRGTDTQYF
DNA: TGTGCCAGCAGCTTAGTAGGCAGGGGGACAGATACGCAGTATTTT
J: TRBJ2-3
D: TRBD1
V: TRBV11-1
size: many

CDR3: CASSLVVGGAKDTQYF
DNA: TGTGCCAGCAGCTTGGTAGTAGGAGGGGCCAAAGATACGCAGTATTTT
J: TRBJ2-3
D: -
V: TRBV7-8
size: many

CDR3: CASSLDRDRGLEQYF
DNA: TGCGCCAGCAGCCTGGACCGGGACAGGGGGTTGGAGCAGTACTTC
J: TRBJ2-7
D: TRBD1
V: TRBV5-1
size: many

CDR3: CSAQGQRDTEAFF
DNA: TGCAGTGCCCAGGGACAGCGGGACACTGAAGCTTTCTTT
J: TRBJ1-1
D: TRBD1
V: TRBV20-1
size: many

CDR3: CSAMGTPNEKLFF
DNA: TGCAGTGCTATGGGGACACCGAATGAAAAACTGTTTTTT
J: TRBJ1-4
D: -
V: TRBV20-1
size: many

CDR3: CSARVSGGNSHLHF
DNA: TGCAGTGCTAGAGTTTCGGGGGGTAATTCACACCTCCACTTT
J: TRBJ1-6
D: -
V: TRBV20-1
size: -

CDR3: CSAQPDPTYEQYF
DNA: TGCAGTGCTCAACCGGACCCTACATACGAGCAGTACTTC
J: TRBJ2-7
D: -
V: TRBV20-1
size: many

CDR3: CASSSSAQFLGNTIYF
DNA: TGTGCCAGCAGTTCCTCCGCCCAATTTCTAGGAAACACCATATATTTT
J: TRBJ1-3
D: -
V: TRBV28
size: many

CDR3: CASSPPSANYGYTF
DNA: TGTGCCAGCTCACCACCTTCCGCTAACTATGGCTACACCTTC
J: TRBJ1-2
D: -
V: TRBV18
size: many

CDR3: CASSGVERGEKYF
DNA: TGTGCCAGCAGCGGCGTGGAGCGGGGGGAAAAGTATTTT
J: TRBJ2-3
D: TRBD2
V: TRBV5-4
size: -